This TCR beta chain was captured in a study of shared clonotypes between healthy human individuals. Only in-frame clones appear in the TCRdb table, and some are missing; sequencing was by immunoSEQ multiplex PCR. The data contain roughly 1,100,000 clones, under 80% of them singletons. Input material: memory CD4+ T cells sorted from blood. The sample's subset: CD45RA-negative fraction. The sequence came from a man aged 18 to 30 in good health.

The CDR3 here is CASSASGTGITDTQYF. The CDR3 DNA reads as TGTGCCAGCAGCGCCTCCGGGACAGGAATTACAGATACGCAGTATTTT. The rearrangement joins TRBV5-6 to TRBJ2-3, with TRBD1 identical over 8 bases. There are 16 residues in the CDR3. Germline values: CDR1 SGHDT, CDR2 YYEEEE. V lost 4 bases to trimming and J lost 3 bases; unmatched junction nucleotides: 10.